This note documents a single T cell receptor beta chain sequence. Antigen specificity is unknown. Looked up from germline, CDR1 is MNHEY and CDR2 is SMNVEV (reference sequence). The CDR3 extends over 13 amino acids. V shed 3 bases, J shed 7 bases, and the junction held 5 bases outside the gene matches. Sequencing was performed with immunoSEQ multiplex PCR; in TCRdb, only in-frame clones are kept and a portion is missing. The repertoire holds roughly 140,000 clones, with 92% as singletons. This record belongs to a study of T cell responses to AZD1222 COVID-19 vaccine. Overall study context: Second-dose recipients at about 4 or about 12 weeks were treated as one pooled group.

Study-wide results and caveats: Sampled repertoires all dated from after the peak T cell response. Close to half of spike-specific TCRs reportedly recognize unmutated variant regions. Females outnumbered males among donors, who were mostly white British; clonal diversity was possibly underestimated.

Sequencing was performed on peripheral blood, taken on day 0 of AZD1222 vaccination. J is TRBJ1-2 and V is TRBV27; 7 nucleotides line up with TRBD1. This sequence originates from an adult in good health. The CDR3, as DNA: TGTGCCAGCAGTTTCTCAGGGGGTGGTGGCTACACCTTC. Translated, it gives CASSFSGGGGYTF.